These T cell receptor beta chains were read from a single sample in a study of blood T cell repertoires in COVID-19. Sequencing was performed with immunoSEQ multiplex PCR; in TCRdb, only in-frame clones are kept and a portion is missing. The repertoire holds around 230,000 clones, with roughly 90% as singletons. The sequenced material came from PBMCs or T cells enriched from blood (not recorded which). The source is a woman in her twenties or thirties with acute COVID-19. Each CDR3 is given with its conserved first and last residue. D genes are given only for firm matches. Only some rows state a clone size, as once, few, many or a class for expanded clones.

TGCGCCAGCAGCTTAACGCCGGGAGGATTTTACGAGCAGTACTTC | CASSLTPGGFYEQYF | TRBV5-1 | TRBD2 | TRBJ2-7 | -
TGTGCCAGCAGCTTGGTCCCCTCATCTAGCGGGAGCTCCTACAATGAGCAGTTCTTC | CASSLVPSSSGSSYNEQFF | TRBV5-5 | TRBD2 | TRBJ2-1 | -
TGTGCCACCAGCAGAGCGGGACAGAGGCAAGAGACCCAGTACTTC | CATSRAGQRQETQYF | TRBV15 | TRBD1 | TRBJ2-5 | -
TGTGCCAGCAGCTTATTCGGCCAGGCCCAGCATTTT | CASSLFGQAQHF | TRBV5-5 | - | TRBJ1-5 | -
TGTGCCAGCAGCCAAGATGGTGGGGAGGCCTACGAGCAGTACTTC | CASSQDGGEAYEQYF | TRBV4-2 | - | TRBJ2-7 | -
TGTGCCAGCAGCTTTCTTGGGGGGAACTCGGAAAAACTGTTTTTT | CASSFLGGNSEKLFF | TRBV5-6 | - | TRBJ1-4 | few
TGTGCCAGCAGCTTAGACCGAGGGGGACAGACCCAGCATTTT | CASSLDRGGQTQHF | TRBV11-2 | TRBD1 | TRBJ1-5 | few
TGTGCCAGCAGCCTAAGGGGTGTGGATACGCAGTATTTT | CASSLRGVDTQYF | TRBV3-1/TRBV3-2 | - | TRBJ2-3 | -
TGTGCCAGCAGTTTGAGGGAGGGGGCTGAAGCTTTCTTT | CASSLREGAEAFF | TRBV12-3/TRBV12-4 | - | TRBJ1-1 | -
TGTGCCACCAGTGGACTTGCGACTAGCGGGGAAAAGACCCAGTACTTC | CATSGLATSGEKTQYF | TRBV24-1 | TRBD2 | TRBJ2-5 | -
TGCGCCAGCAGCCCCCAGTTCGGGGGCTCCTACAATGAGCAGTTCTTC | CASSPQFGGSYNEQFF | TRBV5-1 | - | TRBJ2-1 | -
TGTGCCAGCAGCAGATCGACAGGGCTTTCTGGGGCCAACGTCCTGACTTTC | CASSRSTGLSGANVLTF | TRBV7-3 | TRBD1 | TRBJ2-6 | -
TGTGCCAGCAGTCCTGCCGGGACGGGGGGGAGGCCCCAGCATTTT | CASSPAGTGGRPQHF | TRBV28 | - | TRBJ1-5 | -
TGTGCCAGCAGCTTAGCGTGGCGGGGGGAATACCAAGAGACCCAGTACTTC | CASSLAWRGEYQETQYF | TRBV7-2 | TRBD2 | TRBJ2-5 | -
TGTGCCAGTAGTATCCCGGACAGGGGAACGCGGGAGCAGTTCTTC | CASSIPDRGTREQFF | TRBV19 | TRBD1 | TRBJ2-1 | -
TGTGCCAGCAGCTTCAGGGGGGCTACAGATACGCAGTATTTT | CASSFRGATDTQYF | TRBV11-1 | - | TRBJ2-3 | few
TGTGCCAGCAGCAAACCAGGAAGCAATCAGCCCCAGCATTTT | CASSKPGSNQPQHF | TRBV21-1 | - | TRBJ1-5 | -
TGTGCCAGCAGCCCCCGGGACAGGGGCTATGGCTACACCTTC | CASSPRDRGYGYTF | TRBV5-4 | TRBD1 | TRBJ1-2 | -
TGTGCCAGCAGCTCCGGGGCGGGGCTAGATATTAACAATGAGCAGTTCTTC | CASSSGAGLDINNEQFF | TRBV7-9 | - | TRBJ2-1 | -
TGTGCCAGCTCAGCCGGGACAGGGGGCAGCTATGGCTACACCTTC | CASSAGTGGSYGYTF | TRBV18 | TRBD1 | TRBJ1-2 | -
TGTGCCAGTAACGAACAGGGTACTGGAGACTATGGCTACACCTTC | CASNEQGTGDYGYTF | TRBV19 | - | TRBJ1-2 | -
TGTGCCAGCAGTTCCGCGGCGGGTTCCTACAATGAGCAGTTCTTC | CASSSAAGSYNEQFF | TRBV11-2 | - | TRBJ2-1 | -
TGTGCCATCAGTGCGCAGACAGGGGTTTCCTACAATGAGCAGTTCTTC | CAISAQTGVSYNEQFF | TRBV10-3 | TRBD1 | TRBJ2-1 | -
TGCGCCAGCAGTGAGCCGCGGACAGGATTGGGCTACACCTTC | CASSEPRTGLGYTF | TRBV10-1 | TRBD1 | TRBJ1-2 | many
TGTGCCAGCAGCTACCGGGACAGGGGGTACGAGCAGTACTTC | CASSYRDRGYEQYF | TRBV28 | TRBD1 | TRBJ2-7 | -
TGTGCCAGCAGCTTAGGGGGGGCCCACCAGCATTTT | CASSLGGAHQHF | TRBV13 | - | TRBJ1-5 | -
TGCGCCAGCAGCTATACGGGGGGCATACAAGAGACCCAGTACTTC | CASSYTGGIQETQYF | TRBV5-1 | - | TRBJ2-5 | -
TGTGCCAGCAGCCGGTCCGGGATCACTCTCTCTGGAAACACCATATATTTT | CASSRSGITLSGNTIYF | TRBV5-4 | - | TRBJ1-3 | once
TGTGCCAGCAGCTTGGTTTTTGGGAGCACCGGGGAGCTGTTTTTT | CASSLVFGSTGELFF | TRBV7-3 | - | TRBJ2-2 | -